This record looks at one T cell receptor beta chain sequence and its context. The antigen is undetermined. The CDR3 is 12 residues long. Germline-derived CDR1 and CDR2 are SGHKS and YYEKEE (reference sequence). V lost 4 bases and J lost 5, with 10 bases in between. These data are taken from a study of cytomegalovirus exposure and HLA in healthy donors. General observations from the study: The study recorded 150 to 200 TCR beta chains that were cytomegalovirus-associated. A few chains tied to CMV proved CMV antigen-specific in vitro.

Profiling relied on immunoSEQ multiplex PCR, and the TCRdb table lists in-frame clones only, not all of them. The sample lists over 50,000 clones, 80% to 95% occurring once. V gene TRBV5-5 combines with J gene TRBJ2-7; tentatively, D is TRBD2 (6 bases). The TCR was taken from a man aged 18 to 29 in good health and CMV-seropositive. Sequenced: PBMCs. CDR3 nucleotide sequence: TGTGCCAGCAGCCTTGGAGGGGACGAGCAGTACTTC. Translating gives CASSLGGDEQYF.